These 29 T cell receptor beta chains were all obtained from the same sample, sequenced in a study of blood T cell repertoires in COVID-19. Method: immunoSEQ multiplex PCR; TCRdb's copy keeps in-frame clones and lacks some. This repertoire shows some 200,000 clones, 84% found once; its top ten account for approximately 8.1%. Material for sequencing was peripheral blood. The receptors derive from a woman in her forties or fifties with active or convalescent COVID-19.

This chain uses TRBV27 with TRBJ1-6; 9 bases map to TRBD1. From germline, CDR1 is MNHEY and CDR2 SMNVEV (reference sequence). CDR3 length: 13 amino acids. J lost 10 bases, V lost 8 bases, and 6 bases had no gene match. The CDR3 loop reads CASSGTGQSPLHF. CDR3 coding DNA: TGTGCCAGCTCCGGGACAGGGCAATCACCCCTCCACTTT.

The V and J genes are TRBV5-1 and TRBJ2-1; 10 bases align to TRBD1. This CDR3 comprises 14 residues. Germline V lookup: CDR1 SGHRS, CDR2 YFSETQ. Unmatched junction bases numbered 7, after V lost 7 bases and J lost 6 bases. The CDR3 protein is CASFRDRGINEQFF. The CDR3 region has the DNA TGCGCCAGCTTCCGGGACAGGGGTATCAATGAGCAGTTCTTC.

The CDR3 region is CASSRGGQISYNSPLHF. The CDR3 nucleotides are TGTGCCAGCAGCCGAGGAGGACAGATCTCCTATAATTCACCCCTCCACTTT. V gene TRBV14 combines with J gene TRBJ1-6; possible D gene TRBD1, 6 bases. Germline CDR1 reads SGHDN; CDR2 reads FVKESK. The CDR3 loop spans 17 amino acids. Deletions cut 4 bases from V and 0 bases from J, with 13 bases between.

The gene calls are TRBV6-6 and TRBJ2-7; TRBD2 agrees at 9 bases. Germline values: CDR1 MNHNY, CDR2 SVGAGI (reference sequence). V was clipped by 6 bases and J by 6 bases; unmatched bases: 6. The CDR3 is 13 residues long. CDR3 protein: CASRGGGAVEQYV. CDR3 bases: TGTGCCAGCAGAGGCGGGGGGGCCGTCGAGCAGTACGTC.

The DNA of the CDR3 is TGTGCCAGCAGTTTAAGAGGCGGGTTAAATCAGCCCCAGCATTTT. Translation gives CASSLRGGLNQPQHF. The chain employs TRBV27 and TRBJ1-5, with D unresolved. Trimming removed 2 bases at V and 4 bases at J, with 12 bases between. The CDR3 sequence is 15 residues long. Looked up from germline, CDR1 is MNHEY and CDR2 is SMNVEV (reference sequence).

This clone was observed once. V is TRBV5-1 and J is TRBJ1-1; D is undetermined. In germline, CDR1 is SGHRS, CDR2 YFSETQ. The CDR3 has 14 amino acids. Trimming took 1 base from V and 0 from J, leaving 7 bases between them. The DNA for the CDR3 is TGCGCCAGCAGCTTGTACAGCATGAACACTGAAGCTTTCTTT. It specifies CASSLYSMNTEAFF.

DNA for the CDR3: TGTGCCAGCAGCGCGACTGATAATCAGCCCCAGCATTTT. It translates to CASSATDNQPQHF. The J gene is TRBJ1-5, the V gene TRBV6-4, with D hard to call. Trimming left V 6 bases short and J 4 bases short, with 10 bases between. CDR1 and CDR2 (germline): MRHNA, SNTAGT. The CDR3 is 13 residues long.

For the CDR3, the DNA is TGTGCCAGCAGGAAACAGGGGGCGGGTGAAAAACTGTTTTTT. Protein product: CASRKQGAGEKLFF. The V call is TRBV28, the J call TRBJ1-4, with 9 bases identical to TRBD1. The V gene's germline CDR1 is MDHEN and CDR2 SYDVKM. V lost 6 bases to trimming and J lost 7 bases; unmatched junction nucleotides: 6. This CDR3 has 14 amino acids.

The chain links TRBV19 to TRBJ1-5; D is perhaps TRBD1 (6 bases). Trimming removed 6 bases from V and 5 bases from J, with 17 bases in between. Germline V gene sequence: CDR1 LNHDA, CDR2 SQIVND (reference sequence). The CDR3 runs 15 residues. The CDR3, as DNA: TGTGCCAGTAGGCACGGGGAGGGGGGGTATCAGCCCCAGCATTTT. It specifies CASRHGEGGYQPQHF.

This chain connects TRBV10-1 to TRBJ2-7; TRBD2 matches 14 bases. The V gene's germline CDR1 is WNHNN and CDR2 SYGVQD (reference sequence). CDR3 length equals 17 residues. V lost 7 bases and J lost 1; bases outside the gene matches: 9. CDR3 region: CASIRGLAGEHSYEQYV. The CDR3 bases are TGCGCCAGCATCCGGGGACTAGCGGGGGAACATTCCTACGAGCAGTACGTC.

This chain connects TRBV5-6 to TRBJ2-3, with 11 bases aligning to TRBD2. The CDR3 totals 17 residues. Losses at the gene ends were 2 bases for V and 5 bases for J; bases not matched to a gene: 10. Germline V gene sequence: CDR1 SGHDT, CDR2 YYEEEE. The CDR3 DNA follows: TGTGCCAGCAGCTTCGGATTAGCGGGAGGGCCTGGAGATACGCAGTATTTT. Translation gives CASSFGLAGGPGDTQYF.

The chain links TRBV28 to TRBJ2-7; TRBD1 matches at 9 bases. Trimming removed 3 bases from V and 5 bases from J; junction bases left unmatched: 8. Germline V lookup: CDR1 MDHEN, CDR2 SYDVKM. This CDR3 has 15 residues. The CDR3 here is CASSLTTGGKNEQYF. In nucleotides, the CDR3 is TGTGCCAGCAGTTTGACGACAGGGGGAAAAAACGAGCAGTACTTC. Based on the CDR3 plus reference TRBV28 and TRBJ2-7, the full variable domain is DVKVTQSSRYLVKRTGEKVFLECVQDMDHENMFWYRQDPGLGLRLIYFSYDVKMKEKGDIPEGYSVSREKKERFSLILESASTNQTSMYLCASSLTTGGKNEQYFGPGTRLTVT.

This CDR3 reads CASSLTISGEQFF. As DNA, the CDR3 is TGTGCCAGCAGCTTAACGATTTCGGGTGAGCAGTTCTTC. The chain uses TRBV7-3 and TRBJ2-1, with D unresolved. Germline V lookup: CDR1 SGHTA, CDR2 FQGTGA. This CDR3 is built from 13 residues. The ends were cut back, 0 bases at V and 9 bases at J, with 9 bases in the middle.

The V call is TRBV2, the J call TRBJ1-2; D is perhaps TRBD1 (6 bases). Trimming stripped 8 bases from V and 5 bases from J, with 18 bases between. The CDR3 is made up of 14 amino acids. Germline CDR1 and CDR2: SNHLY and FYNNEI. The CDR3 reads CASLRDIPGYGYTF. DNA for the CDR3: TGTGCCAGCCTCCGGGACATTCCGGGATATGGCTACACCTTC.

The chain uses TRBV10-2 and TRBJ1-1, with D perhaps TRBD1 (5 bases). V was trimmed by 8 bases and J by 1 base, leaving 11 bases between them. This CDR3 spans 13 amino acids. Germline assignment: CDR1 WSHSY and CDR2 SAAADI. CDR3 coding DNA: TGCGCCAGCGGGGGGGGGTCGAACACTGAAGCTTTCTTT. Its protein is CASGGGSNTEAFF.

The chain recombines TRBV29-1 with TRBJ2-3; the D is unclear. V shed 6 bases and J shed 1 base, with 14 bases lying between them. Germline values: CDR1 SQVTM, CDR2 ANQGSEA. The CDR3 runs 14 residues. The CDR3: CSVAPGSGTDTQYF. In nucleotides, the CDR3 is TGCAGCGTAGCACCAGGTTCGGGCACAGATACGCAGTATTTT.

This clone was counted once. The chain employs TRBV20-1 and TRBJ2-3, with no clear D. Deletions cut 6 bases from V and 4 bases from J, with 8 bases between. The CDR3 length is 11 residues. Germline loops: CDR1 DFQATT, CDR2 SNEGSKA (reference sequence). The CDR3: CSALPSDTQYF. The CDR3 DNA sequence: TGCAGTGCCCTCCCGTCAGATACGCAGTATTTT.

This clone appeared a few times. The chain recombines TRBV7-2 with TRBJ2-2; 7 positions agree with TRBD2. V lost 0 bases, J lost 7 bases, and 14 bases stayed unmatched. Germline CDR1 SGHTA, CDR2 FQGNSA. The CDR3 runs 18 residues. The CDR3, as DNA: TGTGCCAGCAGCTTAGCCCCCGCCGGGCGGGAGCTGGACGGGGAGCTGTTTTTT. Encoded protein: CASSLAPAGRELDGELFF. The full variable domain, completed using reference TRBV7-2 and TRBJ2-2, is GAGVSQSPSNKVTEKGKDVELRCDPISGHTALYWYRQSLGQGLEFLIYFQGNSAPDKSGLPSDRFSAERTGGSVSTLTIQRTQQEDSAVYLCASSLAPAGRELDGELFFGEGSRLTVL.

The rearrangement uses TRBV2 and TRBJ2-1; TRBD2 aligns across 7 bases. Germline V gives CDR1 SNHLY, CDR2 FYNNEI. The CDR3 totals 12 residues. After removal of 8 bases from V and 12 bases from J, the junction contained 10 bases not matched to a gene. CDR3 DNA sequence: TGTGCCAGCGGGGGGGAGTGGGTTCGGCAGTTCTTC. It yields the protein CASGGEWVRQFF.

The V gene is TRBV5-4, the J gene TRBJ2-3, with 8 nucleotides matching TRBD2. Germline V lookup: CDR1 SGHNT, CDR2 YYREEE (reference sequence). The CDR3 is 14 residues long. V shed 0 bases, J shed 5 bases, and the junction held 2 bases outside the gene matches. CDR3 coding DNA: TGTGCCAGCAGCTTGGCGGGGGGGCGAGATACGCAGTATTTT. Its protein product is CASSLAGGRDTQYF. Together with reference TRBV5-4 and TRBJ2-3, the CDR3 gives the full variable domain: ETGVTQSPTHLIKTRGQQVTLRCSSQSGHNTVSWYQQALGQGPQFIFQYYREEENGRGNFPPRFSGLQFPNYSSELNVNALELDDSALYLCASSLAGGRDTQYFGPGTRLTVL.

The chain employs TRBV15 and TRBJ2-6; D is uncertain. Germline lookup yields CDR1 LNHNV and CDR2 YYDKDF (reference sequence). The V and J ends lost 6 bases and 0 bases respectively, with 9 bases between them. This CDR3 has 15 amino acids. CDR3 in DNA: TGTGCCACCAGTAGCCTGGGCTCTGGGGCCAACGTCCTGACTTTC. It yields the protein CATSSLGSGANVLTF.

This chain uses TRBV7-9 with TRBJ1-1, with 9 bases that match TRBD1. V was clipped by 4 bases and J by 3 bases; unmatched bases: 3. CDR1 and CDR2 from the germline V gene are SEHNR and FQNEAQ (reference sequence). This CDR3 contains 14 residues. CDR3 amino acids: CASSSGQGHTEAFF. CDR3 bases: TGTGCCAGCAGCTCCGGACAGGGGCACACTGAAGCTTTCTTT.

V is TRBV9 and J is TRBJ1-2, with 10 bases matching TRBD1. V lost 1 base, J lost 4 bases, and 7 bases stayed unmatched. Germline V gene lookup returns CDR1 SGDLS and CDR2 YYNGEE. This CDR3 has 16 amino acids. CDR3 in DNA: TGTGCCAGCAGCGTATTAGGACAGGGGGTGGCCTATGGCTACACCTTC. It translates to CASSVLGQGVAYGYTF.

The rearrangement uses TRBV5-1 and TRBJ1-2; a weak D match, TRBD1 (5 bases). The V gene lost 1 base and the J gene lost 3 bases, with 10 bases spanning the gap. Germline loops: CDR1 SGHRS, CDR2 YFSETQ. The CDR3 totals 14 residues. The CDR3 region is CASSLQPGYYGYTF. Here the CDR3 DNA reads TGCGCCAGCAGCTTGCAACCAGGGTACTATGGCTACACCTTC.

The chain uses TRBV16 and TRBJ1-5, with D possibly TRBD1 on 5 matching bases. Germline lookup yields CDR1 KGHSY and CDR2 FQNENV. The CDR3 loop spans 15 amino acids. V lost 10 bases and J 5 bases, leaving 21 bases between the germline ends. The CDR3 nucleotides read TGTGCCACAAGTTCAGGGTTAATGTTCCATCAGCCCCAGCATTTT. This encodes CATSSGLMFHQPQHF. Drawing the rest from reference TRBV16 and TRBJ1-5, the complete variable domain is GEEVAQTPKHLVRGEGQKAKLYCAPIKGHSYVFWYQQVLKNEFKFLISFQNENVFDETGMPKERFSAKCLPNSPCSLEIQATKLEDSAVYFCATSSGLMFHQPQHFGDGTRLSIL.

This clone was picked up one time. The chain combines TRBV18 with TRBJ2-3; TRBD2 matches 14 bases. The germline gives CDR1 KGHSH, CDR2 LQKENI. The CDR3 length is 17 residues. The V segment lost 5 bases and the J segment 1 base; nucleotides outside the gene matches: 5. CDR3 nucleotide sequence: TGTGCCAGCTCAGGTGGGACTAGCGGGAGCGGCACAGATACGCAGTATTTT. Translation gives CASSGGTSGSGTDTQYF.

J is TRBJ1-6 and V is TRBV27; weak D call: TRBD1 (6 bases). Germline CDR1 and CDR2: MNHEY and SMNVEV (reference sequence). This CDR3 region has 13 residues. The ends were cut back, 6 bases at V and 14 bases at J, with 17 bases in the middle. CDR3 sequence (DNA): TGTGCCAGCAGAACAGGGTCCCGTTCTTCCCTCCACTTT. Translating gives CASRTGSRSSLHF.

CDR3 residues: CASSIYHNIREASTDTQYF. The CDR3 DNA follows: TGTGCCAGCAGCATATACCACAACATCAGGGAGGCCAGCACAGATACGCAGTATTTT. The chain recombines TRBV3-1 (or the pseudogene TRBV3-2) with TRBJ2-3; a possible D gene is TRBD2 (6 bases). The V end lost 5 bases, the J end lost 0 bases, and 24 bases lay between the germline ends. This CDR3 region has 19 residues. The germline CDR1 and CDR2 sequences are LGHDT and YNNKEL (reference sequence).

The rearrangement joins TRBV7-9 to TRBJ2-7, with 10 bases lining up with TRBD1. The germline V gene has CDR1 SEHNR and CDR2 FQNEAQ (reference sequence). The CDR3 totals 14 residues. V was clipped by 5 bases and J by 3 bases; unmatched bases: 4. The DNA for the CDR3 is TGTGCCAGCAGCGCGGGACAGGGGCGCTACGAGCAGTACTTC. This encodes CASSAGQGRYEQYF.